The sequence of this T cell receptor beta chain was determined in a study of shared clonotypes between healthy human individuals. About this clone itself: Antigen: not known.

Naive CD4+ cells were CD45RA-selected; the remaining cells were memory. CDR1 is WSHSY and CDR2 is SAAADI in the germline V gene. Trimming stripped 6 bases from V and 13 bases from J, with 15 bases between. This CDR3 region has 11 residues. Using immunoSEQ multiplex PCR, the repertoire was profiled, and TCRdb retains in-frame clones only, with some absent. This table holds about 2 million clones, 95% found once. The study, taken as a whole, reports: Of the naive CD4 clonotypes, around 5% were shared across a handful of donors. Among non-shared clonotypes, generation probabilities were lower than among those shared by all four donors. Since donors were few, the genetic and exposure-history diversity represented was limited.

The chain recombines TRBV10-2 with TRBJ1-2; D call uncertain. The material sequenced was naive CD4+ T cells sorted from blood. Subset: CD45RA+ positively selected. The origin of this receptor is a man younger than 35 in good health. CDR3 loop: CASSAGSACTF. DNA for the CDR3: TGCGCCAGCAGCGCGGGTTCCGCCTGCACCTTC.